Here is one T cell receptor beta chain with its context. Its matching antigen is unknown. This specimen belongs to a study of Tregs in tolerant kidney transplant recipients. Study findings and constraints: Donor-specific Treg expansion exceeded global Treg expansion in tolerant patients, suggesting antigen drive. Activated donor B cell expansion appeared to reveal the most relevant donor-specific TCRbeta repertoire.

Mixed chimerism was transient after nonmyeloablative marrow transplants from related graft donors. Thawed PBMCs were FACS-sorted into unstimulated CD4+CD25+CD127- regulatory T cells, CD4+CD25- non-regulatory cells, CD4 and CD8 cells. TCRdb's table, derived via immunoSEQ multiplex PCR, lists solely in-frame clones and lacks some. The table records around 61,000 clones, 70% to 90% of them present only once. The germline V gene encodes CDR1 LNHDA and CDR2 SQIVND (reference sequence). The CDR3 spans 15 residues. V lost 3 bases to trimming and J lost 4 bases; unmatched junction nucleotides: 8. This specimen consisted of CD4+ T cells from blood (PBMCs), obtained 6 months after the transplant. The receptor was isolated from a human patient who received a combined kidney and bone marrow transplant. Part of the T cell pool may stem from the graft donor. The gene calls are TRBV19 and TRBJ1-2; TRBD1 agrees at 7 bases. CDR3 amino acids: CASSIGEGQLYGYTF. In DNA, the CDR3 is TGTGCCAGTAGTATCGGCGAGGGACAGCTCTATGGCTACACCTTC. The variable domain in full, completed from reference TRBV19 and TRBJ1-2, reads DGGITQSPKYLFRKEGQNVTLSCEQNLNHDAMYWYRQDPGQGLRLIYYSQIVNDFQKGDIAEGYSVSREKKESFPLTVTSAQKNPTAFYLCASSIGEGQLYGYTFGSGTRLTVV.